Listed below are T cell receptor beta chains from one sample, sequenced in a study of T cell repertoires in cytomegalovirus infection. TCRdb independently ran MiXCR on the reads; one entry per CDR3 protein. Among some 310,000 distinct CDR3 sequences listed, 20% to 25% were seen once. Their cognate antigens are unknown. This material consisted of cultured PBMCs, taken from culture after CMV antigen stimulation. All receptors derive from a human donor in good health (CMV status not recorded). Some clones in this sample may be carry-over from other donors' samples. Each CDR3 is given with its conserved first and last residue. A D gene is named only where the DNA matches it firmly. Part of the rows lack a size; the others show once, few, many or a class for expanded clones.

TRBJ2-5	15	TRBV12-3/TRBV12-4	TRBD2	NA	CASSLSSGGPETQYF	TGTGCCAGCAGTTTATCTTCGGGAGGTCCAGAGACCCAGTACTTC
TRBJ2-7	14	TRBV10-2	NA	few	CASSILSGGDEQYF	TGCGCCAGCAGTATACTAAGTGGGGGTGACGAGCAGTACTTC
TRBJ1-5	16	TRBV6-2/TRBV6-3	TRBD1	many	CASSQNRGAPNQPQHF	TGTGCCAGCAGCCAAAACAGGGGAGCCCCCAATCAGCCCCAGCATTTT
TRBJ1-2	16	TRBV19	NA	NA	CASSVLTGGDAYGYTF	TGTGCCAGTAGTGTTTTAACGGGGGGAGACGCCTATGGCTACACCTTC
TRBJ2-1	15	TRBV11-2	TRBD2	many	CASRLAGGGVNEQFF	TGTGCCAGCCGACTAGCGGGAGGAGGAGTCAATGAGCAGTTCTTC
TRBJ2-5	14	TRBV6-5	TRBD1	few	CASSRTGGYETQYF	TGTGCCAGCAGTAGGACAGGGGGCTACGAGACCCAGTACTTC
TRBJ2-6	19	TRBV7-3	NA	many	CASSLSLRGYSSGANVLTF	TGTGCCAGCAGCTTATCCCTGAGGGGGTACAGCTCTGGGGCCAACGTCCTGACTTTC
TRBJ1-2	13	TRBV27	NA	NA	CASSPIKGGGYTF	TGTGCCAGCAGCCCTATCAAGGGAGGTGGCTACACCTTC
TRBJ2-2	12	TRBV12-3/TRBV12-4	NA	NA	CASRTRGWELFF	TGTGCCAGCAGGACCAGGGGTTGGGAGCTGTTTTTT
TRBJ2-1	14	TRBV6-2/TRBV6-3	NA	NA	CASMKGGSYNEQFF	TGTGCCAGCATGAAGGGGGGCTCCTACAATGAGCAGTTCTTC
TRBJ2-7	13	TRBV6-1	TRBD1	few	CASQRQGAGEQYF	TGTGCCAGCCAAAGACAGGGGGCTGGCGAGCAGTACTTC
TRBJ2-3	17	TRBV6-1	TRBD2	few	CASSETSLAGGTDTQYF	TGTGCCAGCAGTGAAACTTCACTAGCGGGAGGAACAGATACGCAGTATTTT
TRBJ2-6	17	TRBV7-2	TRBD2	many	CASSVHPGGPGANVLTF	TGTGCCAGCAGCGTTCATCCGGGAGGGCCTGGGGCCAACGTCCTGACTTTC
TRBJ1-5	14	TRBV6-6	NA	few	CASKEGYSNQPQHF	TGTGCCAGCAAAGAGGGATATAGCAATCAGCCCCAGCATTTT